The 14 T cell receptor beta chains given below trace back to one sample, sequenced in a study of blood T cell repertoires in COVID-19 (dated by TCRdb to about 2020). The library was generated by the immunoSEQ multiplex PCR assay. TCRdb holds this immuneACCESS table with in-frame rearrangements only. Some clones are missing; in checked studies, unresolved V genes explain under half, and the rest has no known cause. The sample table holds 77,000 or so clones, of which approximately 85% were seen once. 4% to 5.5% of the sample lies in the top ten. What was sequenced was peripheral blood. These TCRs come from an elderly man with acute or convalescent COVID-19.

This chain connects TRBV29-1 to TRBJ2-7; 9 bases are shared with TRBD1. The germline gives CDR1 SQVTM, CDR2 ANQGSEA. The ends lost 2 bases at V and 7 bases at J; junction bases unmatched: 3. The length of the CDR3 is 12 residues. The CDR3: CSVETGGEEQYF. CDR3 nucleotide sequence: TGCAGCGTTGAAACAGGGGGCGAGGAGCAGTACTTC.

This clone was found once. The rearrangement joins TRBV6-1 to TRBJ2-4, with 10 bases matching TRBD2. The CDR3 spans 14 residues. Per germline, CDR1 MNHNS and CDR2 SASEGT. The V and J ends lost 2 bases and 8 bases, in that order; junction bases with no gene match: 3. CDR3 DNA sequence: TGTGCCAGCAGTGAAAGCGGGGGGGCAGACATTCAGTACTTC. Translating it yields CASSESGGADIQYF.

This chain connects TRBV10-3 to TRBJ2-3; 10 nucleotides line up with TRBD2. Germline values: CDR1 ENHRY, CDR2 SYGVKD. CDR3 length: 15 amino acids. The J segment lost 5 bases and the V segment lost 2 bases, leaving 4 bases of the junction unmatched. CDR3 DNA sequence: TGTGCCATCAGTGAGGGGCTAGCGGGAGAAGATACGCAGTATTTT. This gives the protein CAISEGLAGEDTQYF.

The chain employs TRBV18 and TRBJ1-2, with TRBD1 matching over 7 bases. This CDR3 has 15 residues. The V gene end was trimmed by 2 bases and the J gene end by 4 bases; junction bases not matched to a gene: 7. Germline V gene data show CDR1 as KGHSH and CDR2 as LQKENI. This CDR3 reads CASSPGDRGGYGYTF. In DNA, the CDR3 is TGTGCCAGCTCACCAGGGGACAGAGGCGGCTATGGCTACACCTTC.

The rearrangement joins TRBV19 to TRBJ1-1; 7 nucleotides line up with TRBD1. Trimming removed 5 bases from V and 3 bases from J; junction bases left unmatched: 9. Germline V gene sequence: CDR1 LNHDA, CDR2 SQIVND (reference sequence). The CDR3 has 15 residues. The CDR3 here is CASSSLTGRYTEAFF. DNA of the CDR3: TGTGCCAGTAGTTCGTTGACAGGGAGGTACACTGAAGCTTTCTTT.

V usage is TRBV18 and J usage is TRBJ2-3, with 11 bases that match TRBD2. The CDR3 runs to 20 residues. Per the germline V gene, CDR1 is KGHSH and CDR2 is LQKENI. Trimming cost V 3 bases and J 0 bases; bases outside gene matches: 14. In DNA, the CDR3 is TGTGCCAGCTCACCGCTTGTAGGGACTAGCGGAGAATCTAGCACAGATACGCAGTATTTT. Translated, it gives CASSPLVGTSGESSTDTQYF.

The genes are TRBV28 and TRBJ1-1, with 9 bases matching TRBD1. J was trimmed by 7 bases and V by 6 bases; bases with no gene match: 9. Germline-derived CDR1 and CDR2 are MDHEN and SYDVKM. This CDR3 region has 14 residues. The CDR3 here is CASRRTGESFEAFF. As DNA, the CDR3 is TGTGCCAGCAGGAGGACAGGGGAAAGTTTTGAAGCTTTCTTT.

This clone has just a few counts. The CDR3 here is CASSQGGRTGENTIYF. CDR3 sequence (DNA): TGCGCCAGCAGCCAGGGGGGGCGGACAGGGGAAAACACCATATATTTT. The chain is built from TRBV4-3 and TRBJ1-3; 9 positions agree with TRBD1. The V gene's germline CDR1 is LGHNA and CDR2 YSLEER. The CDR3 has 16 residues. Trimming cost V 3 bases and J 6 bases; bases outside gene matches: 9.

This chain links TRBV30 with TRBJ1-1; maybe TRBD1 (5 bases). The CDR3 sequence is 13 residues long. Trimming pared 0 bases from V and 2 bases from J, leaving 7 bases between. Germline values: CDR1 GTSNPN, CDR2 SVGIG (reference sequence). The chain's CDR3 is CAWSVQDNTEAFF. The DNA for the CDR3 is TGTGCCTGGAGTGTACAGGACAACACTGAAGCTTTCTTT.

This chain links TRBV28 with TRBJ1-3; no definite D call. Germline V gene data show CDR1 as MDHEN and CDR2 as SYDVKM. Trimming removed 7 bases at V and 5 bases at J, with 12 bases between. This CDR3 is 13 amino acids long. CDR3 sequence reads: CASTSLARNTIYF. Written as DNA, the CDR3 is TGTGCCAGCACCTCCCTCGCGCGAAACACCATATATTTT.

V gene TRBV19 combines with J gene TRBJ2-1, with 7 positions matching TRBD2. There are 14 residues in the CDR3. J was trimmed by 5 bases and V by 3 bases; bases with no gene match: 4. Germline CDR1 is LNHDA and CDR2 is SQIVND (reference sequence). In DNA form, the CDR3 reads TGTGCCAGTAGTATGTGGGCGGGGGACAATGAGCAGTTCTTC. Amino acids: CASSMWAGDNEQFF.

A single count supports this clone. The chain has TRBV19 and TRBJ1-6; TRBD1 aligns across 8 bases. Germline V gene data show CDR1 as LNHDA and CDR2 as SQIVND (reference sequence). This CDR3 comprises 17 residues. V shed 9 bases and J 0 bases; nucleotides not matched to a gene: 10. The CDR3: CASRRQGPSSYNSPLHF. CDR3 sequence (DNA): TGTGCCAGCCGAAGACAGGGGCCTAGCTCCTATAATTCACCCCTCCACTTT.

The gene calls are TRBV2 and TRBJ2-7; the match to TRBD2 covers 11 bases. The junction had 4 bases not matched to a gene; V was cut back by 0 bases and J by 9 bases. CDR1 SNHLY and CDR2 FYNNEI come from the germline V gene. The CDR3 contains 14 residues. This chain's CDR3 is CASSEARLAGRQYF. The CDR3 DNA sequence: TGTGCCAGCAGTGAAGCGAGACTAGCGGGAAGGCAGTACTTC.

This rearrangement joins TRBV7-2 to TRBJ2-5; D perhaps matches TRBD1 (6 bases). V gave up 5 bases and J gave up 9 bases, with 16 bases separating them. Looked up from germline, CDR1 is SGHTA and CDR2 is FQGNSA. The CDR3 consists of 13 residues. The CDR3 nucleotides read TGTGCCAGCAGCCGTCGACAGGAAGATTCCCAGTACTTC. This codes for CASSRRQEDSQYF.